Each of the 5 T cell receptor beta chains below was sequenced from the same sample in a study of T cell changes during pregnancy in multiple sclerosis (dated by TCRdb to the late 2010s). The method behind the library was the immunoSEQ multiplex PCR assay. As stored in TCRdb, this immuneACCESS dataset retains in-frame rearrangements with V and J assigned. A fraction of the clones does not appear; measured against another copy, unresolved V genes explain less than half of the discrepancy, and the remainder lacks a known reason. This sample is represented by tens of thousands of clones; about 94% of them were singletons. In total, the top ten clones hold 2% to 3% of the sample. This specimen was CD8+ T cells from peripheral blood mononuclear cells, taken after pregnancy. The receptors shown here come from a female donor with multiple sclerosis, enrolled in a pregnancy study.

V usage is TRBV7-8 and J usage is TRBJ2-2; 13 bases map to TRBD2. CDR1 is SGHVS and CDR2 is FQNEAQ in the germline V gene. This CDR3 is built from 17 residues. With V trimmed by 3 bases and J by 1 base, 2 bases remained unmatched. The CDR3 protein is CASSFWTSGGNTGELFF. For the CDR3, the DNA is TGTGCCAGCAGCTTCTGGACTAGCGGGGGGAACACCGGGGAGCTGTTTTTT.

The rearrangement joins TRBV6-6 to TRBJ2-1; 8 bases are a match to TRBD2. Germline CDR1 and CDR2: MNHNY and SVGAGI (reference sequence). There are 12 residues in the CDR3. The V gene end was trimmed by 6 bases and the J gene end by 7 bases; junction bases not matched to a gene: 2. The CDR3 region has the DNA TGTGCCAGCAGACTAGCGGATAATGAGCAGTTCTTC. Protein sequence: CASRLADNEQFF.

The chain employs TRBV12-2 and TRBJ1-4; the table names TRBD1, a call not compared with the DNA. TRBV12-2 is described as a pseudogene. CDR3 length: 15 amino acids. CDR3: CASRLRRGFNEKLFF. CDR3 DNA: TGTGCAAGTCGCCTTCGTAGGGGCTTTAATGAAAAACTGTTTTTT.

V is TRBV27 and J is TRBJ2-1; TRBD2 agrees at 9 bases. Germline V gene sequence: CDR1 MNHEY, CDR2 SMNVEV (reference sequence). V shed 6 bases, J shed 1 base, and the junction held 4 bases outside the gene matches. CDR3 length: 15 residues. CDR3 residues: CASSVAGVSYNEQFF. CDR3 nucleotides: TGTGCCAGCAGCGTAGCGGGAGTATCCTACAATGAGCAGTTCTTC.

V is TRBV19 and J is TRBJ2-1; TRBD1 agrees at 7 bases. The V gene end was trimmed by 5 bases and the J gene end by 0 bases; junction bases not matched to a gene: 7. Germline values: CDR1 LNHDA, CDR2 SQIVND (reference sequence). This CDR3 has 16 residues. The CDR3 reads CASSATGASSYNEQFF. CDR3 sequence (DNA): TGTGCCAGTAGTGCTACAGGGGCGAGCTCCTACAATGAGCAGTTCTTC.